This entry concerns a single TCR beta chain. The data were taken from a study of identical twins. Germline loops: CDR1 PRHDT, CDR2 FYEKMQ (reference sequence). V was pared by 4 bases and J by 4 bases, with 12 bases between. This CDR3 has 14 amino acids. TCRdb passed the 5' RACE reads through MiXCR, listing each CDR3 protein once. The sample includes some 260,000 distinct CDR3 sequences, around 15% of them seen just once. The receptor comes from a woman under 30 in good health. The sample consisted of memory (CD45RO+) T cells sorted from blood. The rearrangement uses TRBV13 and TRBJ2-3, with a weak D call TRBD1 (5 bases). This CDR3 is CASSSIQAPDTQYF. CDR3 nucleotide sequence: TGTGCCAGCAGCTCGATACAGGCCCCAGATACGCAGTATTTT.